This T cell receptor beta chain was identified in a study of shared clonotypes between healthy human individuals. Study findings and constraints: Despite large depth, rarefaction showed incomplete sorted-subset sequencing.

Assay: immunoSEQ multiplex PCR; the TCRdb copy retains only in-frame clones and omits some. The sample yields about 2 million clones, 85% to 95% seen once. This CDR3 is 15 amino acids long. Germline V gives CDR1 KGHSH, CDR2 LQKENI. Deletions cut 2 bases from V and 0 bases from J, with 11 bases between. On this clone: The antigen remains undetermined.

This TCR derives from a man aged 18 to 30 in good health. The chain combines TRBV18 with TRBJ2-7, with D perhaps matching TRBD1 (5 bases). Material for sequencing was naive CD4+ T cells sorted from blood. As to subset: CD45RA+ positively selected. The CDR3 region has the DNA TGTGCCAGCTCACCAAACCAGGGCAGCTCCTACGAGCAGTACTTC. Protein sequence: CASSPNQGSSYEQYF.